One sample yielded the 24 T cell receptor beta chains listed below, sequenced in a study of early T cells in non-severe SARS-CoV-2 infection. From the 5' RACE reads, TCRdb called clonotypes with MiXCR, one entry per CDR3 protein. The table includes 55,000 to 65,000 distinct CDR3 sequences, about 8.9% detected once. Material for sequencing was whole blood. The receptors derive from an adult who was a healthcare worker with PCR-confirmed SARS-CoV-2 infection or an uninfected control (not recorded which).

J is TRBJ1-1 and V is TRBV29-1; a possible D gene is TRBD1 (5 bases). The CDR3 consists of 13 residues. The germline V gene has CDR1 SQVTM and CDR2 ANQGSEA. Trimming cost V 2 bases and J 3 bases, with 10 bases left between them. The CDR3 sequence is CSVESGTHTEAFF. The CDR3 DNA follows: TGCAGCGTTGAAAGCGGGACCCACACTGAAGCTTTCTTT.

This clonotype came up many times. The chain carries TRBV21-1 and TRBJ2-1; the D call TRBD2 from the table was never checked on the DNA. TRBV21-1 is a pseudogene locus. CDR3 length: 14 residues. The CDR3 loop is CASSKAQLGNEQFF. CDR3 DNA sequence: TGTGCCAGCAGCAAAGCGCAGCTAGGGAATGAGCAGTTCTTC.

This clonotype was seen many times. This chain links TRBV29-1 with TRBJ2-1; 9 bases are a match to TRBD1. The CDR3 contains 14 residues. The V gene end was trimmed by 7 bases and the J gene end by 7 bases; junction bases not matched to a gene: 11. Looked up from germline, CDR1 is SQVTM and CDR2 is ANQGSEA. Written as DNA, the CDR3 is TGCAGCGCCGAGGGGACAGGGTATAGGAATGAGCAGTTCTTC. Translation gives CSAEGTGYRNEQFF.

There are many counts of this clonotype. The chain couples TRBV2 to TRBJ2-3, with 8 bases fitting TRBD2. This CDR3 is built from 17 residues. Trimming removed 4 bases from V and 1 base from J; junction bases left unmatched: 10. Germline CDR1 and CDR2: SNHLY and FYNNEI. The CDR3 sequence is CASSGGLGDSGTDTQYF. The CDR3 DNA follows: TGTGCCAGCAGTGGGGGACTAGGGGACTCGGGCACAGATACGCAGTATTTT.

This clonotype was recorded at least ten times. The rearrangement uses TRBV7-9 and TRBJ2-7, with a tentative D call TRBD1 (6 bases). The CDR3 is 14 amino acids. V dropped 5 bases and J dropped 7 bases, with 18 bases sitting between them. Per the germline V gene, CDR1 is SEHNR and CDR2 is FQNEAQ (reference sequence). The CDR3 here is CASSRGTTGKEQYF. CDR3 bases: TGTGCCAGCAGCCGAGGGACAACAGGGAAGGAGCAGTACTTC.

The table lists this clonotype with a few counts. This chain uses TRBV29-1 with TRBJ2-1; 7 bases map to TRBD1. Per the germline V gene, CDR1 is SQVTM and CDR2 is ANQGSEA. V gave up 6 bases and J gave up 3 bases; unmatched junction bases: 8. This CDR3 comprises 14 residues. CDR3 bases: TGCAGCGTCGCACCGGGACAGCTCTACAATGAGCAGTTCTTC. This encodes CSVAPGQLYNEQFF.

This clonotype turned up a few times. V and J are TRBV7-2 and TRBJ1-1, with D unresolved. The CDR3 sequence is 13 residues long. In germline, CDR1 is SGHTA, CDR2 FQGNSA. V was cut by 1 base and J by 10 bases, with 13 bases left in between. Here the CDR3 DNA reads TGTGCCAGCAGCTTAGACGGACTAGGTGGAGCTTTCTTT. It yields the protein CASSLDGLGGAFF.

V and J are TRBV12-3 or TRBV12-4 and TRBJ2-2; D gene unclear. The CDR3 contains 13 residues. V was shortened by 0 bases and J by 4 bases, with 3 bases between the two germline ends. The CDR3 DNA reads TGTGCCAGCAGTTTAGCGGCCACCGGGGAGCTGTTTTTT. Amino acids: CASSLAATGELFF.

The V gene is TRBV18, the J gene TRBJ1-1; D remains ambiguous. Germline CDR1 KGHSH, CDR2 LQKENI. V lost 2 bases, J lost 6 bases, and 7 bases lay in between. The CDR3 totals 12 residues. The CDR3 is CASSPTPAEAFF. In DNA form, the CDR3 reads TGTGCCAGCTCACCAACTCCTGCTGAAGCTTTCTTT.

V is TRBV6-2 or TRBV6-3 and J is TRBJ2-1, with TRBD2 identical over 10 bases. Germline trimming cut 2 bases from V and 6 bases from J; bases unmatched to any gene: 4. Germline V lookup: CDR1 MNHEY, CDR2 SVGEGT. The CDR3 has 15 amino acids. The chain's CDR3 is CASSYLAGVGNEQFF. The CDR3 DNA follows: TGTGCCAGCAGTTACCTAGCGGGAGTCGGCAATGAGCAGTTCTTC.

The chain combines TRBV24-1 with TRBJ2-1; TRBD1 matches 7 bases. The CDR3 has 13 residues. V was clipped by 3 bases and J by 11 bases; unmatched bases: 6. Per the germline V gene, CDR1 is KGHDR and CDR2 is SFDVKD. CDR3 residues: CATSDVQGMKQFF. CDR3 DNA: TGTGCCACCAGTGATGTACAGGGGATGAAGCAGTTCTTC.

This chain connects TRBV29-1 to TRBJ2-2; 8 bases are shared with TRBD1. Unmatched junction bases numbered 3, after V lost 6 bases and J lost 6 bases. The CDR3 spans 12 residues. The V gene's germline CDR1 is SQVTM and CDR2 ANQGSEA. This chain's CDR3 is CSVGQGSGELFF. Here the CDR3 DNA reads TGCAGCGTCGGACAGGGCTCCGGGGAGCTGTTTTTT.

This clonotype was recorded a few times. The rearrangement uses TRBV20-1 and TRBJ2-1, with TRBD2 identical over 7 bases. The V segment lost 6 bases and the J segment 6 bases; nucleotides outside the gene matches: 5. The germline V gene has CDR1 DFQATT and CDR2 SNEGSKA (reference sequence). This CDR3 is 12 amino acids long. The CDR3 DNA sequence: TGCAGTGCCCAGCGGGATCCCAATGAGCAGTTCTTC. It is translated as CSAQRDPNEQFF.

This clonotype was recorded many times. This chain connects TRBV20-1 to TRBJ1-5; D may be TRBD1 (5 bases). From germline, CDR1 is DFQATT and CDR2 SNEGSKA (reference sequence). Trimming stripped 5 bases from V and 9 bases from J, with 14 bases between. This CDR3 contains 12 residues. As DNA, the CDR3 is TGCAGTGCTGGCGCGTTTGGGGGGCCCCAGCATTTT. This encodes CSAGAFGGPQHF.

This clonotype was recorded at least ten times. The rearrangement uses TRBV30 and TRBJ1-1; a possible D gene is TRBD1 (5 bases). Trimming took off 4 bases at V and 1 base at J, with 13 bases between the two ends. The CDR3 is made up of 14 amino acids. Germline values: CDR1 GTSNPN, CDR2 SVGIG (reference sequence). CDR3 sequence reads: CAWTGRGKNTEAFF. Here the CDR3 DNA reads TGTGCCTGGACGGGTCGGGGGAAGAACACTGAAGCTTTCTTT. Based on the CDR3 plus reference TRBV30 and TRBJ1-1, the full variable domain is SQTIHQWPATLVQPVGSPLSLECTVEGTSNPNLYWYRQAAGRGLQLLFYSVGIGQISSEVPQNLSASRPQDRQFILSSKKLLLSDSGFYLCAWTGRGKNTEAFFGQGTRLTVV.

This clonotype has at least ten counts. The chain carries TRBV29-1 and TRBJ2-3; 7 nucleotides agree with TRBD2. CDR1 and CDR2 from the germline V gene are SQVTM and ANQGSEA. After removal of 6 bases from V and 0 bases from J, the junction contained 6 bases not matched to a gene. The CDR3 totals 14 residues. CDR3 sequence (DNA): TGCAGCGTGTCGGGAGGTGCTAGCACAGATACGCAGTATTTT. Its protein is CSVSGGASTDTQYF.

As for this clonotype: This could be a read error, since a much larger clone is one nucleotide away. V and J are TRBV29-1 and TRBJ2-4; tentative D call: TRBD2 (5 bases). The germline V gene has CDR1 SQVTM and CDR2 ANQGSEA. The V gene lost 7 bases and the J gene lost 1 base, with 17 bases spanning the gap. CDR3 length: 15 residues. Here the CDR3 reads CSATDGDLAKNIQYF. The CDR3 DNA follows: TGCAGCGCTACGGACGGGGATCTGGCCAAAAACATTCAGTACTTC.

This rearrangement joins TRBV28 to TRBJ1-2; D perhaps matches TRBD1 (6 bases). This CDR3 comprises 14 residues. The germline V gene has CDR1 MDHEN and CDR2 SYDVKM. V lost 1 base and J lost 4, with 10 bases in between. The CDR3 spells CASSLFRGGYGYTF. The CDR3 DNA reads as TGTGCCAGCAGTTTATTCAGGGGCGGCTATGGCTACACCTTC.

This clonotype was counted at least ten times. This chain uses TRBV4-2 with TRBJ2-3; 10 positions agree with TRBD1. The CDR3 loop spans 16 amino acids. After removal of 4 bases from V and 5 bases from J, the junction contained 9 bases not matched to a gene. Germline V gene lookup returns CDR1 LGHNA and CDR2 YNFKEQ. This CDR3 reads CASSPLGQGEGDTQYF. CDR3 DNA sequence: TGTGCCAGCAGCCCCTTAGGACAGGGGGAAGGAGATACGCAGTATTTT.

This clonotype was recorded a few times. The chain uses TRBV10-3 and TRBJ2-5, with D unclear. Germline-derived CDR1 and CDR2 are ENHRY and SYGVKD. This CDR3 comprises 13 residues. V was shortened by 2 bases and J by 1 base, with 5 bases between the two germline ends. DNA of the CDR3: TGTGCCATCAGTGAGCACCTCCAAGAGACCCAGTACTTC. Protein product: CAISEHLQETQYF.

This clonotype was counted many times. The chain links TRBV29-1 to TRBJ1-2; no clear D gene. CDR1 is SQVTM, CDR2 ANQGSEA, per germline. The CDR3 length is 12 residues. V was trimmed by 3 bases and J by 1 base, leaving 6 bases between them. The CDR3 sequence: CSVEALNYGYTF. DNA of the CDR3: TGCAGCGTTGAGGCTCTTAACTATGGCTACACCTTC.

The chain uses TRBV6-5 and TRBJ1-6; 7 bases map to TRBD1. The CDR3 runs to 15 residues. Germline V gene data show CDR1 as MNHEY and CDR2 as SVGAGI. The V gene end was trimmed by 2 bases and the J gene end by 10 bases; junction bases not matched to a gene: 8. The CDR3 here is CASSYLRDSRSPLHF. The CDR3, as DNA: TGTGCCAGCAGTTACCTCCGGGACAGCAGATCACCCCTCCACTTT.

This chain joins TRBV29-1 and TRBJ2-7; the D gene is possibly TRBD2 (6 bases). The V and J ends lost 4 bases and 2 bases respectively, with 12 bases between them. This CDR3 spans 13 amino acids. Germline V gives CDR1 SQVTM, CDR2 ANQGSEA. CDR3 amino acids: CSVVGGTAYEQYF. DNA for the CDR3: TGCAGCGTTGTGGGGGGAACCGCCTACGAGCAGTACTTC.

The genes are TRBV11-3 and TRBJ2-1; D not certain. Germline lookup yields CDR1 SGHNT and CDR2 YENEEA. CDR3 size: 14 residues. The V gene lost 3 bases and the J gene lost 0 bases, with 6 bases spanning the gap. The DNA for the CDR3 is TGTGCCAGCAGCTTGACGGGCTCCTACAATGAGCAGTTCTTC. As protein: CASSLTGSYNEQFF.